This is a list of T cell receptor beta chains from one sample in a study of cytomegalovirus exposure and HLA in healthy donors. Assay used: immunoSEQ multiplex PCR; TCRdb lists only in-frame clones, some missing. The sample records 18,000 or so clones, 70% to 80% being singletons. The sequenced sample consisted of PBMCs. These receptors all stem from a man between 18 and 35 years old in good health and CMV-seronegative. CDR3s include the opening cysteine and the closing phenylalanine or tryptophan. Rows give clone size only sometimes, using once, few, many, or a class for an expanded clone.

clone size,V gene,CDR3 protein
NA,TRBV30,CAWSVQGVNEQFF
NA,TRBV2,CASSEAASGLYEQYF
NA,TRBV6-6,CASNTGGAGHYEQYF
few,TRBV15,CATSLDINSPLHF
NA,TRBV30,CAWSGYSGTSAGETQYF
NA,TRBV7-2,CASSLGRRTNSPLHF
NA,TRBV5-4,CASSDALEAEQYF
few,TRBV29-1,CSALAREQFF
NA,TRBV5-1,CASSLKPNTEAFF
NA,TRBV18,CASSPQGLNTEAFF
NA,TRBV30,CAWSRGDTEAFF
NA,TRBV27,CASNPARVRGNEQFF
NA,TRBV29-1,CSLWGHKGVGNEQFF
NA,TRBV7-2,CASSGTVNQPQHF
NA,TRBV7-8,CASSPRDRGSYEQYF
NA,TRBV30,CAWRMSTYEQYF
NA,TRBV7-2,CASSIQSNQPQHF
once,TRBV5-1,CASSFGRDLPYEQYF
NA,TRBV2,CASSESWDSYTEAFF
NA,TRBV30,CAWSTDRGGGYTF
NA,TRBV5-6,CASSPDRRSSGANVLTF
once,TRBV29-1,CSVVAEGSYNEQFF
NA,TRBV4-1,CASSQDYTDTQYF
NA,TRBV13,CASSLIRGEAFF
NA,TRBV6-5,CASSRGIAGTAGYTF
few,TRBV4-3,CASSQDSAGGLETQYF
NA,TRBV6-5,CASKPEAGGTEAFF
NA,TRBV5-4,CASSLEQGTNEQYF
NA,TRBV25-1,CASGGRDTEAFF
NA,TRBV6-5,CASRTGGKGYTF
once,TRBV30,CAWSNPSTGDYGYTF
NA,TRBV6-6,CASYPGLAGNGEQFF
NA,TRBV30,CALRAGWEFF
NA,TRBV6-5,CASRRGQDPYGYTF
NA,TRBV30,CAWRSGVAETQYF
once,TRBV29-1,CSVKFGTGHNQPQHF
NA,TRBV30,CAWRRSGGYGSYEQYF
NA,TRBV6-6,CASSQRGGTEAFF
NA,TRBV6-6,CASSPDRGTGELFF
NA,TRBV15,CATSRAPNEYGYTF
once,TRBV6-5,CASSYGTNEQYF
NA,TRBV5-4,CASSLGGPNYGYTF